The rows below give T cell receptor beta chains drawn from one sample of a study of blood T cell repertoires in COVID-19. The method was immunoSEQ multiplex PCR; TCRdb's version includes in-frame clones alone and lacks a portion of them. Among approximately 230,000 clones listed, approximately 86% were seen once. Sequenced material: peripheral blood. Receptor source: a man older than 75 with acute or convalescent COVID-19. Both conserved end residues are part of each CDR3. The D gene is left open where the match is weak. Expanded clones are given a class, and other clones once, few, many or no size at all.

- TRBJ2-7 14 TRBV5-4 - CASSLAGAVSVQYF TGTGCCAGCAGCTTGGCAGGGGCGGTTTCGGTGCAGTACTTC
- TRBJ2-7 14 TRBV5-4 - CASSLGGQSYEQYF TGTGCCAGCAGCTTGGGCGGACAGTCCTACGAGCAGTACTTC
- TRBJ2-5 13 TRBV25-1 many CASSLQGRETQYF TGTGCCAGCAGCTTACAGGGAAGAGAGACCCAGTACTTC
- TRBJ1-2 12 TRBV29-1 - CSGGQGNYGYTF TGCAGCGGAGGGCAGGGGAACTATGGCTACACCTTC
- TRBJ1-1 13 TRBV7-9 - CASSSTVNTEAFF TGTGCCAGCAGCTCGACAGTGAACACTGAAGCTTTCTTT
TRBD1 TRBJ1-1 13 TRBV5-1 - CASSARDRSEAFF TGCGCCAGCAGCGCCCGGGACAGATCTGAAGCTTTCTTT
TRBD1 TRBJ2-2 15 TRBV5-1 - CASSSDRVATGELFF TGCGCCAGCAGCTCGGACAGGGTCGCCACCGGGGAGCTGTTTTTT
- TRBJ2-7 15 TRBV7-2 - CASSFSGGRNYEQYF TGTGCCAGCAGCTTTTCCGGAGGACGGAACTACGAGCAGTACTTC
TRBD1 TRBJ2-5 13 TRBV7-3 - CASSRDREETQYF TGTGCCAGCAGCCGGGACAGGGAAGAGACCCAGTACTTC
- TRBJ2-3 16 TRBV19 few CASSIRTGVGTDTQYF TGTGCCAGTAGTATACGGACGGGGGTAGGCACAGATACGCAGTATTTT
TRBD1 TRBJ1-3 17 TRBV12-5 - CASAQIQGVLIGNTIYF TGTGCTAGTGCCCAAATACAGGGGGTCTTGATTGGAAACACCATATATTTT
TRBD1 TRBJ1-2 14 TRBV6-5 - CASRTRTGDGGYTF TGTGCCAGCAGGACTAGGACAGGGGACGGCGGCTACACCTTC
- TRBJ2-1 13 TRBV9 - CASSVAGSNEQFF TGTGCCAGCAGCGTAGCGGGAAGCAATGAGCAGTTCTTC
- TRBJ2-3 15 TRBV5-1 - CASSFFGTGSDTQYF TGCGCCAGCAGCTTTTTCGGTACAGGGTCAGATACGCAGTATTTT
- TRBJ1-6 14 TRBV5-5 few CASSSQGINSPLHF TGTGCCAGCAGCTCGCAGGGGATTAATTCACCCCTCCACTTT
TRBD1 TRBJ1-5 16 TRBV6-6 - CATTDRVLTGNQPQHF TGTGCCACCACGGACAGGGTATTAACTGGCAATCAGCCCCAGCATTTT
TRBD2 TRBJ2-3 15 TRBV28 - CASSYSGPEADTQYF TGTGCCAGCAGTTATAGCGGGCCTGAGGCAGATACGCAGTATTTT
TRBD1 TRBJ2-2 16 TRBV5-1 - CASSLTPQGQAGELFF TGCGCCAGCAGTTTAACTCCACAGGGGCAGGCCGGGGAGCTGTTTTTT
- TRBJ2-7 15 TRBV11-2 - CASSYLGTSRYEQYF TGTGCCAGCAGCTATTTAGGGACTTCTCGCTACGAGCAGTACTTC
- TRBJ1-1 13 TRBV11-1 - CASRSGQNTEAFF TGTGCCAGCCGTTCGGGACAGAACACTGAAGCTTTCTTT
- TRBJ1-1 14 TRBV15 - CATSREVRATEAFF TGTGCCACCAGCAGAGAGGTCAGGGCCACTGAAGCTTTCTTT
- TRBJ1-2 11 TRBV19 - CASSRVGGYTF TGTGCCAGTAGCCGGGTCGGTGGCTACACCTTC
TRBD1 TRBJ1-1 16 TRBV4-2 few CASSQKNRGGNTEAFF TGTGCCAGCAGCCAAAAAAACAGGGGTGGTAACACTGAAGCTTTCTTT
TRBD1 TRBJ1-1 15 TRBV11-1 - CASSLRTGINTEAFF TGTGCCAGCAGCTTGAGGACAGGGATTAACACTGAAGCTTTCTTT
- TRBJ1-5 13 TRBV2 few CASSDSTDQPQHF TGTGCCAGCAGTGATTCCACTGATCAGCCCCAGCATTTT
TRBD2 TRBJ2-3 15 TRBV18 - CASSPRSGSTDTQYF TGTGCCAGCTCACCAAGGAGCGGGAGTACAGATACGCAGTATTTT
- TRBJ1-3 16 TRBV7-8 - CASSWGTSSSGNTIYF TGTGCCAGCAGTTGGGGGACATCGAGCTCTGGAAACACCATATATTTT
TRBD1 TRBJ2-7 14 TRBV5-1 - CASSPGQGGSEQYF TGCGCCAGCAGCCCCGGACAGGGGGGGAGCGAGCAGTACTTC
TRBD1 TRBJ2-4 13 TRBV19 - CASAGQGHNIQYF TGTGCCAGCGCGGGACAGGGTCACAACATTCAGTACTTC
- TRBJ2-3 12 TRBV4-1 - CASSLRSDTQYF TGCGCCAGCAGCCTTAGGAGTGATACGCAGTATTTT
TRBD1 TRBJ1-1 13 TRBV5-1 - CASSQTGTTEAFF TGCGCCAGCAGCCAGACAGGGACAACTGAAGCTTTCTTT
- TRBJ1-2 17 TRBV21-1 - CASSIPQGQAFNYGYTF TGTGCCAGCAGCATACCCCAGGGACAGGCCTTTAACTATGGCTACACCTTC
TRBD1 TRBJ2-2 15 TRBV5-1 once CASRDRAANTGELFF TGCGCCAGCAGAGACAGGGCCGCGAACACCGGGGAGCTGTTTTTT
TRBD2 TRBJ2-1 16 TRBV24-1 - CATSDPLAGISNEQFF TGTGCCACCAGTGACCCTCTAGCGGGAATATCAAATGAGCAGTTCTTC
TRBD1 TRBJ1-1 16 TRBV5-4 once CASSLALQGGNTEAFF TGTGCCAGCAGCTTGGCTCTACAGGGGGGAAACACTGAAGCTTTCTTT
- TRBJ1-6 14 TRBV6-6 - CASSPGQHNSPLHF TGTGCCAGCAGCCCCGGACAGCATAATTCACCCCTCCACTTT
TRBD2 TRBJ2-3 18 TRBV20-1 once CSASSPNLLAGAGDTQYF TGCAGTGCTAGTTCTCCAAATTTACTAGCGGGAGCGGGAGATACGCAGTATTTT
- TRBJ2-7 11 TRBV20-1 - CSAGQGSEQYF TGCAGTGCTGGGCAGGGGAGCGAGCAGTACTTC
- TRBJ1-1 14 TRBV7-9 - CASSYTQMNTEAFF TGTGCCAGCAGCTATACCCAGATGAACACTGAAGCTTTCTTT